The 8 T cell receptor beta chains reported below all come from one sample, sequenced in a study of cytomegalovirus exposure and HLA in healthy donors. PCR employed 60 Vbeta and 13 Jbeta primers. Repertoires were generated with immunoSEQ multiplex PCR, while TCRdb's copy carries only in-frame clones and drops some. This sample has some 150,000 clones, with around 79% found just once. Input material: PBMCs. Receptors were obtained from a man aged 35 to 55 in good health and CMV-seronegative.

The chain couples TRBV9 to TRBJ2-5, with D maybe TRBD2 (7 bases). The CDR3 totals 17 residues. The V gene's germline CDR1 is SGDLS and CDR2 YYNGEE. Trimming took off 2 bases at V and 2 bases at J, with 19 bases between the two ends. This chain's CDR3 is CASSVSHRGAGQETQYF. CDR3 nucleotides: TGTGCCAGCAGCGTGTCCCATCGGGGGGCGGGTCAAGAGACCCAGTACTTC.

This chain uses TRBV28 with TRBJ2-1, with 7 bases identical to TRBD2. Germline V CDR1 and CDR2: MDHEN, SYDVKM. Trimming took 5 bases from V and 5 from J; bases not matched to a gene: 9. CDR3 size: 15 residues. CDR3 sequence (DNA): TGTGCCAGCAGTATCGGGCGGGAGACAGACAATGAGCAGTTCTTC. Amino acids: CASSIGRETDNEQFF.

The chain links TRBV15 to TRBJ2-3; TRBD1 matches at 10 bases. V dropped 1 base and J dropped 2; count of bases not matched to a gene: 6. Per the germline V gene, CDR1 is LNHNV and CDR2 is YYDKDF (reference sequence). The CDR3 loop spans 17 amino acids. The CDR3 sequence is CATSRGQGALLTDTQYF. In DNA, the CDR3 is TGTGCCACCAGCAGAGGACAGGGGGCGCTTCTCACAGATACGCAGTATTTT.

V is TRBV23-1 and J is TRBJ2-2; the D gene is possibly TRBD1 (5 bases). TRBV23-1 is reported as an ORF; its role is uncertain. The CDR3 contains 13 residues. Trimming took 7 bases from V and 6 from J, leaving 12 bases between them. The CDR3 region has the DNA TGCGCCAGCAAAAGAGACAGCCCCGGGGAGCTGTTTTTT. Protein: CASKRDSPGELFF.

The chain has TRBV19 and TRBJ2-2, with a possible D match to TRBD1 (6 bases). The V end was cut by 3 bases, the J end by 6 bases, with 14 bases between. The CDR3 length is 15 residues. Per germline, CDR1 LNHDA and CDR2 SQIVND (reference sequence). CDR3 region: CASSMRQASAGELFF. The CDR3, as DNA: TGTGCCAGTAGTATGAGACAGGCTAGTGCCGGGGAGCTGTTTTTT.

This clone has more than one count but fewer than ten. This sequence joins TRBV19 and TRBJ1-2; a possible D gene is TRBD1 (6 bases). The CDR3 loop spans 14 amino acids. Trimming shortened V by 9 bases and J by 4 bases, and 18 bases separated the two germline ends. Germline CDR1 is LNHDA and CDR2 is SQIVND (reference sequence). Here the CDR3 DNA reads TGTGCCAGCACCGACAGGTCGGGGTCCTATGGCTACACCTTC. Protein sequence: CASTDRSGSYGYTF.

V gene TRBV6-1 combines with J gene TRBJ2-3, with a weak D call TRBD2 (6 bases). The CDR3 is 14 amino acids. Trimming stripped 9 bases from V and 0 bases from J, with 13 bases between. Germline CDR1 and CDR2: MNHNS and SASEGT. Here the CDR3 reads CASLRELSTDTQYF. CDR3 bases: TGTGCCAGTTTACGGGAGTTGAGCACAGATACGCAGTATTTT.

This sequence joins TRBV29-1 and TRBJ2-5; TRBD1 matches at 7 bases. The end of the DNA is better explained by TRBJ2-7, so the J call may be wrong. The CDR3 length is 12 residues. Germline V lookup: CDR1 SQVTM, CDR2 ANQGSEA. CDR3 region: CSVANRGGEQYF. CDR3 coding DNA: TGCAGCGTCGCTAACAGGGGCGGCGAGCAGTACTTC.